The text below deals with one TCR beta chain. Its target is unknown. The data originate from a study of OX40 agonist ivuxolimab in advanced cancers. The overall study: The patients received ivuxolimab by intravenous route every 2 weeks at 0.01 to 10 mg/kg. General study points: Antigens targeted by the expanded peripheral T cells were not determined. Low normalized clonal expansion also occurred in some nonresponding patients.

Germline V CDR1 and CDR2: KGHSH, LQKENI. Trimming left V 2 bases short and J 0 bases short, with 9 bases between. The CDR3 covers 15 residues. Autoimmune disease history or systemic immunosuppression led to patient exclusion. Clones were sequenced by immunoSEQ multiplex PCR, and TCRdb holds only the in-frame ones, with some missing. The sample has 45,000 to 50,000 clones; around 90% are singletons. The specimen comprised CD4+ or CD8+ T cells sorted from blood, sampled in a trial of the OX40 agonist ivuxolimab. This TCR was sampled from an adult with an advanced solid tumor such as melanoma, head and neck, liver or kidney cancer. The chain couples TRBV18 to TRBJ2-3; D gene ambiguous. The CDR3 sequence: CASSPTDWSTDTQYF. The CDR3 nucleotides read TGTGCCAGCTCACCAACTGATTGGAGCACAGATACGCAGTATTTT. Based on the CDR3 plus reference TRBV18 and TRBJ2-3, the full variable domain is NAGVMQNPRHLVRRRGQEARLRCSPMKGHSHVYWYRQLPEEGLKFMVYLQKENIIDESGMPKERFSAEFPKEGPSILRIQQVVRGDSAAYFCASSPTDWSTDTQYFGPGTRLTVL.